The present T cell receptor (beta chain) was sequenced within a study of chemoradiotherapy in HPV16-positive cancers. Only in-frame clones appear in the TCRdb table, and some are missing; sequencing was by immunoSEQ multiplex PCR. The sample holds some 14,000 clones, about four fifths seen once. Worth noting for this clone: Antigen: not known.

Findings and limits, study-wide: In HPV16-positive patients, HPV-responsive T-cell expansion tracked better recurrence-free survival. Candidate HPV-specific clones and E7-related TCR motifs grew in tumor during treatment. The functional HPV-specific definition rests on just two HPV16-positive patients.

Repeated repertoire sampling spanned the course of chemoradiotherapy. This receptor was obtained from a human donor with HPV-associated anogenital cancer. Sampling was carried out from a patient who underwent chemoradiotherapy.

CDR3 residues: CASSSRLGVGTEAFF. DNA for the CDR3: TGTGCCAGCAGTTCTCGTTTGGGGGTTGGGACTGAAGCTTTCTTT. This sequence joins TRBV25-1 and TRBJ1-1; maybe TRBD1 (5 bases). CDR1 is MGHDK, CDR2 SYGVNS, per germline. V shed 5 bases and J shed 5 bases, with 18 bases lying between them. This CDR3 has 15 amino acids. Full variable domain (outside the CDR3, taken from reference TRBV25-1 and TRBJ1-1): EADIYQTPRYLVIGTGKKITLECSQTMGHDKMYWYQQDPGMELHLIHYSYGVNSTEKGDLSSESTVSRIRTEHFPLTLESARPSHTSQYLCASSSRLGVGTEAFFGQGTRLTVV.